This TCR beta chain derives from a study of shared clonotypes between healthy human individuals. Measured with immunoSEQ multiplex PCR; TCRdb has only the in-frame clones, and not every one. This sample yields some 2 million clones, of which 85% to 95% are seen a single time; under 0.15% belongs to the top ten. The germline V and J ends were trimmed by 5 bases and 6 bases, with 13 bases remaining between them. Germline CDR1 and CDR2: MNHEY and SMNVEV (reference sequence). The CDR3 is 14 amino acids. The investigators split CD4+ cells into a CD45RA+ naive subset and a CD45RA-negative memory subset. Sample: naive CD4+ T cells sorted from blood. Described subset: CD45RA+ positively selected. This TCR derives from a man between 18 and 29 years old in good health. V and J are TRBV27 and TRBJ1-4; a weak D match, TRBD1 (6 bases). CDR3 sequence reads: CASSPLHRDEKLFF. The CDR3 nucleotides read TGTGCCAGCAGTCCCCTCCACAGGGATGAAAAACTGTTTTTT.